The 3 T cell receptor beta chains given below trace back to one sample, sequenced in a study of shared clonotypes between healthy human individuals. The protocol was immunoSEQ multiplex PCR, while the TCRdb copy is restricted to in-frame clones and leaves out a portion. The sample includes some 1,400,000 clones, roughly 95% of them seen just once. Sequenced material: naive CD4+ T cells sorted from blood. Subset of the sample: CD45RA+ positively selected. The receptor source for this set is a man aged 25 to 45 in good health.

Here the CDR3 reads CAACSGFIGNQPQHF. The CDR3 DNA reads as TGTGCCGCTTGTTCAGGGTTTATAGGCAATCAGCCCCAGCATTTT. The J gene is TRBJ1-5, the V gene TRBV28, with D maybe TRBD1 (5 bases). CDR1 MDHEN and CDR2 SYDVKM come from the germline V gene. The CDR3 contains 15 residues. V was pared by 11 bases and J by 2 bases, with 19 bases between.

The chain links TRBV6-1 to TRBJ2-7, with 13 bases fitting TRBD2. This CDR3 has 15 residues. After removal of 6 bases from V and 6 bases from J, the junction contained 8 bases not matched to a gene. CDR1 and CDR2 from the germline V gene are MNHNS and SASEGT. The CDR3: CASRILAGGLSEQYF. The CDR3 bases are TGTGCCAGCAGGATACTAGCGGGAGGGCTATCCGAGCAGTACTTC.

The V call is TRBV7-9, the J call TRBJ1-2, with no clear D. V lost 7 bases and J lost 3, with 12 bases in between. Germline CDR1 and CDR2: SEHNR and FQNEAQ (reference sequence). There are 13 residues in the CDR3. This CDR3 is CASTLAQDYGYTF. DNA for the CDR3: TGTGCCAGCACTCTAGCGCAGGACTATGGCTACACCTTC.